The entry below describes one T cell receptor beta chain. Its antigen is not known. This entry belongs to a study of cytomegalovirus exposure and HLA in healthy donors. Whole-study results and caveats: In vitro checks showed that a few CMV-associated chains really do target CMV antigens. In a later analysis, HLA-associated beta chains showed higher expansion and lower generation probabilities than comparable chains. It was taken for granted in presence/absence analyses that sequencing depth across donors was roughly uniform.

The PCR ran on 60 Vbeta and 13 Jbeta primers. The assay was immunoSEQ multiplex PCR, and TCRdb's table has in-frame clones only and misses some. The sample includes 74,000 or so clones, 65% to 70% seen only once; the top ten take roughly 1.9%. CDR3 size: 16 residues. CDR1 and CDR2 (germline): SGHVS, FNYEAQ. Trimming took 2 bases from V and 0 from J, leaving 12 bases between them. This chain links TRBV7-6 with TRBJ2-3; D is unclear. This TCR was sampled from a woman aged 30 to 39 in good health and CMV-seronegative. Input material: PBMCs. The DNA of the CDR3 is TGTGCCAGCAGCTTATTAGTATCGACTAGCACAGATACGCAGTATTTT. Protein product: CASSLLVSTSTDTQYF. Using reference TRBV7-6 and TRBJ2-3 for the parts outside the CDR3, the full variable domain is GAGVSQSPRYKVTKRGQDVALRCDPISGHVSLYWYRQALGQGPEFLTYFNYEAQQDKSGLPNDRFSAERPEGSISTLTIQRTEQRDSAMYRCASSLLVSTSTDTQYFGPGTRLTVL.